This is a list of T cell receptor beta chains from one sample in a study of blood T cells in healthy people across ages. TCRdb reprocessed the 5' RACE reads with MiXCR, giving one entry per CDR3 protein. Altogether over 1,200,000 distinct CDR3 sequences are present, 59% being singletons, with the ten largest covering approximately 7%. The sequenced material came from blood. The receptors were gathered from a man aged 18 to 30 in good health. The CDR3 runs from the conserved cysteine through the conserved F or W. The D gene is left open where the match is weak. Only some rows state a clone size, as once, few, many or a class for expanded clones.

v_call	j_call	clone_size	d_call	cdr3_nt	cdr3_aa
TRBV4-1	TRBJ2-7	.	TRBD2	TGCGCCAGCAGCCAAGTGCCGGGGACTAGCGGGGGAAGATACGAGCAGTACTTC	CASSQVPGTSGGRYEQYF
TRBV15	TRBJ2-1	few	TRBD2	TGTGCCACCAGCCCCGCTAGCGGGAGACATGAGCAGTTCTTC	CATSPASGRHEQFF
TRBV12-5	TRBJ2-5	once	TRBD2	TGTGCTAGTGGTATGCACACCGGGACTAGCGGGAGGGCCCTCAATGAGCAGTACTTC	CASGMHTGTSGRALNEQYF
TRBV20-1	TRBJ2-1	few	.	TGCAGTGCTAGAGATCCCCGGGAATGGAATGAGCAGTTCTTC	CSARDPREWNEQFF
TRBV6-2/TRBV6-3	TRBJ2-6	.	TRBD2	TGTGCCAGCAGTTACTCATCGCTAGCGGGGGGGTCTGGGGCCAACGTCCTGACTTTC	CASSYSSLAGGSGANVLTF
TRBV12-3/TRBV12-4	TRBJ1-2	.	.	TGTGCCAGCAGTGAGGGACCCCTGGGGGGGGCGCGGGGCTACACCTTC	CASSEGPLGGARGYTF
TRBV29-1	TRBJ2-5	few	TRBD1	TGCAGCGTTGAACCCTGGACAGGGGGTTGGCAAGAGACCCAGTACTTC	CSVEPWTGGWQETQYF
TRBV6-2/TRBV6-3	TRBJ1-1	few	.	TGTGCCAGCAGGGTCGGGGTCACTGAAGCTTTCTTT	CASRVGVTEAFF
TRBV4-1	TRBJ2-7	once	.	TGCGCCAGCAGCCAAGAGCCTCGTTTGGAGTCCTACGAGCAGTACTTC	CASSQEPRLESYEQYF
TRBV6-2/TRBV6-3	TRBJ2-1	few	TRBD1	TGTGCCAGCAGACCGGGACAGCCGTACAATGAGCAGTTCTTC	CASRPGQPYNEQFF
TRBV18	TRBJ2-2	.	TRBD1	TGTGCCGGCTCACCACAGGGGGCGCACACCGGGGAGCTGTTTTTT	CAGSPQGAHTGELFF
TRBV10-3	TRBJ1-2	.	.	TGTGCCATCAGTGAGTCCAGTGAAGGGGGCTACACCTTC	CAISESSEGGYTF
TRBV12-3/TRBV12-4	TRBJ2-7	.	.	TGTGCCAGCAGTCTATCGATCCTCGAGCAGTACTTC	CASSLSILEQYF
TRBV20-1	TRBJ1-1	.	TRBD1	TGCAGTGCTATACCCTTCCCGGGACAGAGACATATAGCTTTCTTT	CSAIPFPGQRHIAFF
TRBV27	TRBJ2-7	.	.	TGTGCCAGCAGTTGGGCCGGAGCGGCATACGAGCAGTACTTC	CASSWAGAAYEQYF
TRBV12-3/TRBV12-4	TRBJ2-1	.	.	TGTGCCAGCAGCCGTCGGGGGCCCCACAATGAGCAGTTCTTC	CASSRRGPHNEQFF
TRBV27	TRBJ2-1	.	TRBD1	TGTGCCAGCGCCCTCCAGGGGGACTCCTACAATGAGCAGTTCTTC	CASALQGDSYNEQFF
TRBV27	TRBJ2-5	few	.	TGTGCCAGCAGTTGGAACGGGGAGACCCAGTACTTC	CASSWNGETQYF
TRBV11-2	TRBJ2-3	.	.	TGTGCCAGCAGCCTTCTTCAACTGCGCGGGGATACGCAGTATTTT	CASSLLQLRGDTQYF
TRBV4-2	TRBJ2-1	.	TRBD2	TGTGCCAGCAGCCAAGTACTAGCGGGGGGGAACAATGAGCAGTTCTTC	CASSQVLAGGNNEQFF
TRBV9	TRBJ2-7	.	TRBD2	TGTGCCAGCAGCCCCGGACTAGCGGGGAATCTATTCTCCTACGAGCAGTACTTC	CASSPGLAGNLFSYEQYF
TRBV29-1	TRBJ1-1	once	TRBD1	TGCAGCGTTAAACCGGGACAGCCGAACACTGAAGCTTTCTTT	CSVKPGQPNTEAFF
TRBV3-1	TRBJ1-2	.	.	TGTGCCAGCAGCCAAGGGCAGAATAATAACTATGGCTACACCTTC	CASSQGQNNNYGYTF
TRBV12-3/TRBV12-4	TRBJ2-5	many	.	TGTGCCAGCAGTTTACGGGAGACCCAGTACTTC	CASSLRETQYF
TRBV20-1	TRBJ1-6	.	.	TGCAGTGCTAGCCTCCCGGTTGGGGCCTATAATTCACCCCTCCACTTT	CSASLPVGAYNSPLHF
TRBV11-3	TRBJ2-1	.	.	TGTGCCAGCAGCTTGGGACCTTGGGATGAGCAGTTCTTC	CASSLGPWDEQFF
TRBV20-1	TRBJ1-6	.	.	TGCAGTGCCACGAAGACAGCGAGCTCCTATAATTCACCCCTCCACTTT	CSATKTASSYNSPLHF
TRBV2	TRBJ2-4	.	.	TGTGCCAGCAGTGTGGAGGGCCTTCAGGAGCAGTACTTC	CASSVEGLQEQYF
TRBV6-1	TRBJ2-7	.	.	TGTGCCAGCAGTGACACAGTGACCTACGAGCAGTACTTC	CASSDTVTYEQYF
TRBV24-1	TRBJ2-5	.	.	TGTGCCACCAGTGAAACAGAAGAGACCCAGTACTTC	CATSETEETQYF
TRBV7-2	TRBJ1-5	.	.	TGTGCCAGCAGCTTAAGGTCTCAACAGGAGCTCCAGCATTTT	CASSLRSQQELQHF
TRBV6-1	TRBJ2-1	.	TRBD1	TGTGCCAGCACCGGACAGGGTAGACAGTTCTTC	CASTGQGRQFF
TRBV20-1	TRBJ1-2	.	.	TGCAGTGCTAGAGACCCCGGGAGTTCTAACTATGGCTACACCTTC	CSARDPGSSNYGYTF
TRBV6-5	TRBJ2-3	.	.	TGTGCCAGCCGCATAGGGAGCGGAGATACGCAGTATTTT	CASRIGSGDTQYF
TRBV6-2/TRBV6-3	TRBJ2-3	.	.	TGTGCCAGCAGTTACGCGGGGCAAGGCACGGATACGCAGTATTTT	CASSYAGQGTDTQYF
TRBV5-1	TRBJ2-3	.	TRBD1	TGCGCCAGCAGCTTGCCGACAGGGGCTGATACGCAGTATTTT	CASSLPTGADTQYF
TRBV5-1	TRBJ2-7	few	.	TGCGCCAGCAGCTTCGGTTTCGGCCCTTACGAGCAGTACTTC	CASSFGFGPYEQYF
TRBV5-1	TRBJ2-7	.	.	TGCGCCAGCAGCTTGTCTGCCCCGATAGACGAGCAGTACTTC	CASSLSAPIDEQYF
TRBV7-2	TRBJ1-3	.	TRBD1	TGTGCCAGCAGCTCCAGGGGGCTAGGAGGAAACACCATATATTTT	CASSSRGLGGNTIYF
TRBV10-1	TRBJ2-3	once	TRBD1	TGCGCCAGCAGTGAGCCGAGACAGGGGGCAGGAGATACGCAGTATTTT	CASSEPRQGAGDTQYF
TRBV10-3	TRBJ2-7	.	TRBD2	TGTGCCATCAGTGACCCGAATCCCCTAGCGGGAGGCGACGAGCAGTACTTC	CAISDPNPLAGGDEQYF
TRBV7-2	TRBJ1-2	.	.	TGTGCCAGCAGCGTGAACAGGGCTGGCTACACCTTC	CASSVNRAGYTF
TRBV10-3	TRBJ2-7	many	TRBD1	TGTGCCATCAGTACGGGACAGCCCTACGAGCAGTACTTC	CAISTGQPYEQYF
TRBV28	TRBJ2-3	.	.	TGTGCCAAACACAAGGCAACAGATACGCAGTATTTT	CAKHKATDTQYF
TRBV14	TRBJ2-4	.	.	TGTGCCAGCAGCCAACAACCGGGGGAGCAGTACTTC	CASSQQPGEQYF